Described below is a single TCR beta chain sequence and its context. Its antigen is unknown. Libraries were prepared by immunoSEQ multiplex PCR; TCRdb keeps only in-frame clonotypes and omits some of them. Of roughly 90,000 clones listed, around 85% were seen once; the top ten hold over 0.2%. The sample belongs to a study of OX40 agonist ivuxolimab in advanced cancers. About the research overall: Earlier anti-PD-1, anti-PD-L1 or anti-CTLA-4 therapy was permitted; 30% to 45% had received some.

The ends were cut back, 4 bases at V and 2 bases at J, with 21 bases in the middle. Per germline, CDR1 SGHAT and CDR2 FQNNGV. The CDR3 extends over 18 amino acids. General study points: Averaged across samples, CD8+ T cells carried more expanded clones than CD4+ did. Dose levels from 0.1 to 3.0 mg/kg saw CD4+ and CD8+ blood T cells expand clonally by week 6.

The sequenced sample was CD4+ or CD8+ T cells sorted from blood, obtained in a trial of the OX40 agonist ivuxolimab. The origin of this receptor is an adult with an advanced solid tumor such as melanoma, head and neck, liver or kidney cancer. V is TRBV11-2 and J is TRBJ1-3, with a tentative D call TRBD1 (5 bases). Written as DNA, the CDR3 is TGTGCCAGCAGCTCTCCGGGAGGGGTCAGGGCAGCTGGAAACACCATATATTTT. It encodes CASSSPGGVRAAGNTIYF.